This paragraph reports one TCR beta chain. Its target is not known. After expansion with viral peptide pools in the ViraFEST assay, antigen-specific CD4+ T cells were sequenced. Cultured cells yielded isolated CD4+ T cells after 10 days. Among the vaccine recipients, none had a prior SARS-CoV-2 infection, and nucleocapsid antibodies were negative. This sample was taken from a study of vaccination effects on CD4 cells after COVID-19. Only in-frame clones appear in the TCRdb table, and some are missing; sequencing was by immunoSEQ multiplex PCR. Found here are some 41,000 clones, about 80% of them singletons; the top ten hold approximately 11%. V was clipped by 0 bases and J by 10 bases; unmatched bases: 8. The CDR3 is made up of 16 amino acids. CDR1 SGHRS and CDR2 YFSETQ come from the germline V gene.

The V gene is TRBV5-1, the J gene TRBJ2-1; 12 bases are shared with TRBD2. The sequencing used CD4+ T cells from PBMCs cultured with SARS-CoV-2 spike peptides, collected before COVID-19 vaccination. The TCR comes from a human donor who received a COVID-19 vaccine. As DNA, the CDR3 is TGCGCCAGCAGCTTGGCGGCTAGCGGGGGGGCCAGGGAGCAGTTCTTC. Its protein is CASSLAASGGAREQFF.